This passage covers 9 T cell receptor beta chains from one sample sequenced in a study of CD8 T cells in Susac syndrome. The authors reverse transcribed roughly 0.5 to 1 ug RNA with random hexamers. TCRdb ran MiXCR on the immunoSEQ multiplex PCR reads and lists one entry per CDR3 protein. Of 200,000 to 250,000 distinct CDR3 sequences in the sample, 92% were seen once. What was sequenced was CD8+ T cells from PBMCs. The receptors stem from a human donor with multiple sclerosis.

The chain is built from TRBV27 and TRBJ2-7; 8 bases map to TRBD1. V dropped 6 bases and J dropped 2; count of bases not matched to a gene: 15. Germline loops: CDR1 MNHEY, CDR2 SMNVEV (reference sequence). The CDR3 loop spans 17 amino acids. In nucleotides, the CDR3 is TGTGCCAGCAGCTCGACACCGGACAGGGCTGTCACCTACGAGCAGTACTTC. It yields the protein CASSSTPDRAVTYEQYF.

The chain combines TRBV14 with TRBJ2-3; 9 nucleotides match TRBD2. J was trimmed by 5 bases and V by 3 bases; bases with no gene match: 12. Germline loops: CDR1 SGHDN, CDR2 FVKESK. The CDR3 has 17 residues. In DNA, the CDR3 is TGTGCCAGCAGCCACTTCGGAGGGGGACTAGCCAAAGATACGCAGTATTTT. Translating it yields CASSHFGGGLAKDTQYF.

This chain joins TRBV7-2 and TRBJ2-5; perhaps TRBD1 as D (6 bases). V gave up 5 bases and J gave up 5 bases, with 21 bases separating them. Germline V lookup: CDR1 SGHTA, CDR2 FQGNSA. This CDR3 region has 16 residues. The CDR3: CASSQGTSVPWETQYF. CDR3 bases: TGTGCCAGCAGCCAAGGGACATCGGTCCCCTGGGAGACCCAGTACTTC.

The chain joins TRBV4-2 to TRBJ2-7; D is unclear. CDR3 length: 13 residues. Germline values: CDR1 LGHNA, CDR2 YNFKEQ. The V end lost 1 base, the J end lost 1 base, and 5 bases lay between the germline ends. Here the CDR3 reads CASSQVLSYEQYF. CDR3 nucleotides: TGTGCCAGCAGCCAAGTCCTTTCCTACGAGCAGTACTTC.

This clonotype came up once. This sequence joins TRBV20-1 and TRBJ1-1, with 8 bases that match TRBD1. This CDR3 has 11 residues. The J segment lost 8 bases and the V segment lost 4 bases, leaving 3 bases of the junction unmatched. Germline-derived CDR1 and CDR2 are DFQATT and SNEGSKA (reference sequence). The DNA for the CDR3 is TGCAGTGCTATCCGGGACAGGGAAGCTTTCTTT. It encodes CSAIRDREAFF.

The V gene is TRBV5-4, the J gene TRBJ2-7; D not certain. This CDR3 is 16 amino acids long. Germline-derived CDR1 and CDR2 are SGHNT and YYREEE (reference sequence). The V end was cut by 1 base, the J end by 7 bases, with 21 bases between. CDR3 protein: CASSLIDEALPEEQYF. The CDR3 DNA sequence: TGTGCCAGCAGCTTGATCGACGAGGCCCTACCAGAGGAGCAGTACTTC.

The chain links TRBV20-1 to TRBJ2-1; maybe TRBD2 (6 bases). This CDR3 region has 16 residues. The V end was cut by 0 bases, the J end by 0 bases, with 12 bases between. CDR1 and CDR2 (germline): DFQATT, SNEGSKA (reference sequence). DNA for the CDR3: TGCAGTGCTAGAGATCGGGGGACTTACTCCTACAATGAGCAGTTCTTC. Amino acid sequence: CSARDRGTYSYNEQFF.

The rearrangement uses TRBV20-1 and TRBJ2-7, with no clear D. V was pared by 1 base and J by 3 bases, with 13 bases between. Germline V gene sequence: CDR1 DFQATT, CDR2 SNEGSKA (reference sequence). The CDR3 has 14 amino acids. The CDR3 nucleotides are TGCAGTGCTAGAGGCCAGGAGTTTATCTACGAGCAGTACTTC. This encodes CSARGQEFIYEQYF.

This chain uses TRBV12-3 or TRBV12-4 with TRBJ1-1; D possibly corresponds to TRBD1 (5 bases). With 7 bases removed from V and 4 bases from J, the gap between germline ends came to 19 bases. This CDR3 comprises 15 residues. Here the CDR3 DNA reads TGTGCCAGCACCTCATCCTTAGGGGACGGCACTGAAGCTTTCTTT. It is translated as CASTSSLGDGTEAFF.